One sample yielded the 22 T cell receptor beta chains listed below, sequenced in a study of blood T cell repertoires in COVID-19. Some clones are missing from TCRdb's copy, which holds only in-frame ones; the method was immunoSEQ multiplex PCR. The sample yields about 190,000 clones, roughly 91% seen once. Sequencing input: peripheral blood. The receptors stem from a human donor in a cohort sampled during active COVID-19.

This clone came up once. The gene calls are TRBV10-3 and TRBJ2-7; the D gene is possibly TRBD1 (6 bases). Germline V lookup: CDR1 ENHRY, CDR2 SYGVKD. This CDR3 contains 14 residues. The V end was cut by 5 bases, the J end by 1 base, with 12 bases between. CDR3 nucleotide sequence: TGTGCCATCAGTAATCACAGGGCTTCCTACGAGCAGTACTTC. Encoded protein: CAISNHRASYEQYF.

The chain has TRBV5-6 and TRBJ2-7; possibly TRBD1 for D (6 bases). In germline, CDR1 is SGHDT, CDR2 YYEEEE. The CDR3 is 15 residues long. V was trimmed by 2 bases and J by 4 bases, leaving 16 bases between them. CDR3 in amino acids: CASSLPGTSRYEQYF. The DNA for the CDR3 is TGTGCCAGCAGCTTACCCGGGACATCACGTTACGAGCAGTACTTC.

This clone was picked up a small number of times. The J gene is TRBJ2-3, the V gene TRBV7-2, with 9 bases matching TRBD1. V lost 4 bases, J lost 2 bases, and 4 bases stayed unmatched. CDR1 SGHTA and CDR2 FQGNSA come from the germline V gene. The CDR3 is 15 residues long. CDR3 region: CASSSGTGHTDTQYF. The CDR3 DNA sequence: TGTGCCAGCAGCTCCGGGACAGGGCACACAGATACGCAGTATTTT.

In this sample, this clone turned up once. V is TRBV5-5 and J is TRBJ2-2, with D perhaps matching TRBD1 (6 bases). Trimming shortened V by 5 bases and J by 4 bases, and 12 bases separated the two germline ends. The germline V gene has CDR1 SGHKS and CDR2 YYEKEE (reference sequence). The CDR3 runs 14 residues. CDR3 in DNA: TGTGCCAGCAGACAGGGTACTTTCACCGGGGAGCTGTTTTTT. This sequence encodes CASRQGTFTGELFF.

CDR3: CASSQDIGSSYNSPLHF. For the CDR3, the DNA is TGCGCCAGCAGCCAAGATATTGGGAGCTCCTATAATTCACCCCTCCACTTT. V usage is TRBV4-1 and J usage is TRBJ1-6; D ambiguous. V lost 0 bases to trimming and J lost 0 bases, with 9 bases between them. CDR1 is MGHRA and CDR2 is YSYEKL in the germline V gene. The CDR3 sequence is 17 residues long.

This rearrangement joins TRBV6-5 to TRBJ2-4; D not certain. V lost 0 bases to trimming and J lost 1 base, with 10 bases between them. This CDR3 spans 16 amino acids. Germline CDR1 reads MNHEY; CDR2 reads SVGAGI. This chain's CDR3 is CASSYSLLQAKNIQYF. CDR3 bases: TGTGCCAGCAGTTACTCCCTTTTGCAGGCCAAAAACATTCAGTACTTC.

V gene TRBV12-3 or TRBV12-4 combines with J gene TRBJ2-7; the D gene is possibly TRBD2 (6 bases). CDR3 length equals 12 residues. V lost 10 bases and J lost 4, with 14 bases in between. In nucleotides, the CDR3 is TGTGCCACCGGGGATGCGGGGTACGAGCAGTACTTC. Translating gives CATGDAGYEQYF.

The V call is TRBV4-2, the J call TRBJ2-2; TRBD2 agrees at 10 bases. The J segment lost 4 bases and the V segment lost 0 bases, leaving 2 bases of the junction unmatched. In germline, CDR1 is LGHNA, CDR2 YNFKEQ. The CDR3 covers 16 residues. The CDR3 spells CASSQEAGGPTGELFF. In DNA, the CDR3 is TGTGCCAGCAGCCAAGAAGCGGGAGGGCCCACCGGGGAGCTGTTTTTT.

This sequence joins TRBV18 and TRBJ2-4; 10 positions agree with TRBD2. From germline, CDR1 is KGHSH and CDR2 LQKENI. V shed 3 bases, J shed 6 bases, and the junction held 11 bases outside the gene matches. This CDR3 spans 17 amino acids. CDR3 sequence reads: CASSPRVASGSLNIQYF. The CDR3 DNA follows: TGTGCCAGCTCACCGCGAGTGGCTAGCGGGAGCTTAAACATTCAGTACTTC.

The chain uses TRBV4-3 and TRBJ2-2; D possibly corresponds to TRBD2 (5 bases). Germline CDR1 is LGHNA and CDR2 is YSLEER. The CDR3 length is 12 residues. Trimming cost V 7 bases and J 6 bases, with 9 bases left between them. CDR3 sequence reads: CASNGVSGELFF. The CDR3 nucleotides read TGCGCCAGCAACGGGGTATCCGGGGAGCTGTTTTTT.

The J gene is TRBJ1-6, the V gene TRBV19, with 9 bases that match TRBD1. CDR3 length equals 17 residues. The V segment lost 3 bases and the J segment 0 bases; nucleotides outside the gene matches: 3. CDR1 is LNHDA and CDR2 is SQIVND in the germline V gene (reference sequence). In DNA, the CDR3 is TGTGCCAGTAGTATGGGACAGGGAAGCTCCTATAATTCACCCCTCCACTTT. It codes for CASSMGQGSSYNSPLHF.

The rearrangement uses TRBV5-1 and TRBJ2-7, with D possibly being TRBD2 (5 bases). This CDR3 comprises 14 residues. CDR1 and CDR2 from the germline V gene are SGHRS and YFSETQ. V was pared by 0 bases and J by 3 bases, with 10 bases between. The CDR3 DNA follows: TGCGCCAGCAGCTTGGATCGGGGTGACTACGAGCAGTACTTC. This codes for CASSLDRGDYEQYF.

The rearrangement uses TRBV4-1 and TRBJ2-7, with 7 bases that match TRBD2. Per the germline V gene, CDR1 is MGHRA and CDR2 is YSYEKL. The CDR3 is made up of 18 amino acids. V was pared by 0 bases and J by 3 bases, with 14 bases of the junction left unmatched. Here the CDR3 DNA reads TGCGCCAGCAGCCAAGATAGGTTATCTAAGGGAGGGTTCTACGAGCAGTACTTC. Protein sequence: CASSQDRLSKGGFYEQYF.

The gene calls are TRBV11-2 and TRBJ2-1, with 7 bases aligning to TRBD1. The V segment lost 1 base and the J segment 14 bases; nucleotides outside the gene matches: 5. CDR1 and CDR2 from the germline V gene are SGHAT and FQNNGV. CDR3 length equals 12 residues. The CDR3 nucleotides are TGTGCCAGCAGCTTAGGAGGGACAGACAAGTTCTTC. Protein sequence: CASSLGGTDKFF. The full variable domain, with the rest looked up from reference TRBV11-2 and TRBJ2-1, is EAGVAQSPRYKIIEKRQSVAFWCNPISGHATLYWYQQILGQGPKLLIQFQNNGVVDDSQLPKDRFSAERLKGVDSTLKIQPAKLEDSAVYLCASSLGGTDKFFGPGTRLTVL.

This chain joins TRBV4-3 and TRBJ1-1; TRBD1 matches 7 bases. Per germline, CDR1 LGHNA and CDR2 YSLEER. This CDR3 spans 14 amino acids. Trimming cost V 2 bases and J 5 bases; bases outside gene matches: 5. The CDR3 DNA reads as TGCGCCAGCAGCCAACTGACAGGGCGGACTGAAGCTTTCTTT. This sequence encodes CASSQLTGRTEAFF.

V and J are TRBV29-1 and TRBJ1-3, with 9 bases identical to TRBD1. This CDR3 region has 15 residues. Germline trimming cut 6 bases from V and 3 bases from J; bases unmatched to any gene: 9. Germline lookup yields CDR1 SQVTM and CDR2 ANQGSEA. The CDR3: CSVRRTGVGGNTIYF. For the CDR3, the DNA is TGCAGCGTCCGCCGGACAGGGGTGGGTGGAAACACCATATATTTT.

This clone was counted once. This rearrangement joins TRBV30 to TRBJ1-3; D remains ambiguous. Germline CDR1 and CDR2: GTSNPN and SVGIG (reference sequence). Between the trimmed V and J ends, which lost 0 bases and 1 base, there was a span of 4 bases. CDR3 size: 13 residues. The CDR3 sequence: CAWSVISGNTIYF. CDR3 DNA: TGTGCCTGGAGTGTAATATCTGGAAACACCATATATTTT.

V is TRBV5-8 and J is TRBJ1-3, with no clear D. V dropped 0 bases and J dropped 2 bases, with 3 bases sitting between them. Per the germline V gene, CDR1 is SGHTS and CDR2 is YDEGEE. This CDR3 spans 13 amino acids. The CDR3 region has the DNA TGTGCCAGCAGCTTGGGGCCTGGAAACACCATATATTTT. Its protein is CASSLGPGNTIYF.

The rearrangement links TRBV6-5 to TRBJ2-7; 11 bases are shared with TRBD2. CDR1 MNHEY and CDR2 SVGAGI come from the germline V gene. J lost 3 bases, V lost 6 bases, and 4 bases had no gene match. The CDR3 extends over 14 amino acids. The CDR3 sequence is CASRNSGRGYEQYF. In DNA, the CDR3 is TGTGCCAGCAGAAATAGCGGGAGGGGCTACGAGCAGTACTTC.

This chain uses TRBV18 with TRBJ1-3; D is unresolved. Trimming took 0 bases from V and 0 from J, leaving 9 bases between them. Germline lookup yields CDR1 KGHSH and CDR2 LQKENI. This CDR3 contains 16 residues. The CDR3 DNA reads TGTGCCAGCTCACCACCGTCAGTAAGCTCTGGAAACACCATATATTTT. The encoded protein is CASSPPSVSSGNTIYF.

The chain combines TRBV4-1 with TRBJ2-7; weak D call: TRBD1 (6 bases). V gave up 2 bases and J gave up 0 bases, with 17 bases separating them. This CDR3 is 17 amino acids long. Looked up from germline, CDR1 is MGHRA and CDR2 is YSYEKL. CDR3 loop: CASSQSKLTDSSYEQYF. The CDR3 DNA reads TGCGCCAGCAGCCAATCTAAACTTACGGACAGCTCCTACGAGCAGTACTTC.

The chain links TRBV7-8 to TRBJ2-7; TRBD1 matches 8 bases. The CDR3 has 15 amino acids. V shed 3 bases, J shed 3 bases, and the junction held 7 bases outside the gene matches. Germline V CDR1 and CDR2: SGHVS, FQNEAQ. CDR3 DNA sequence: TGTGCCAGCAGCTTGGGGGACAGGCGCAACTACGAGCAGTACTTC. Its translation is CASSLGDRRNYEQYF.